The clone carrying this TCR beta chain has more than one count but fewer than ten. This CDR3 has 14 residues. Germline V lookup: CDR1 PRHDT, CDR2 FYEKMQ (reference sequence). Between the trimmed V and J ends, which lost 5 bases and 1 base, there was a span of 11 bases. The data are from a study of blood T cells in healthy people across ages. A second PCR of 7 to 11 cycles used a sample-barcoded 5' primer and a J-beta primer mix. MiXCR, run by TCRdb on the 5' RACE reads, gives a single entry per CDR3 protein. The table includes about 1,000,000 distinct CDR3 sequences, 45% detected once. Input material: blood. This chain links TRBV13 with TRBJ1-1; D remains unclear. This clonotype was obtained from an older woman in good health. The CDR3 protein is CASSPRWENTEAFF. In DNA, the CDR3 is TGTGCCAGCAGCCCCAGATGGGAGAACACTGAAGCTTTCTTT.